One sample yielded the 27 T cell receptor beta chains listed below, sequenced in a study of neurological immune-mediated disorders. TCRdb passed the 5' RACE reads through MiXCR, listing each CDR3 protein once. Among about 52,000 distinct CDR3 sequences listed, roughly 3.5% were seen once. Input material: PBMCs. The receptors were sampled from a man between 25 and 39 years old with multiple sclerosis.

This clonotype was recorded at least ten times. The J gene is TRBJ2-1, the V gene TRBV12-3 or TRBV12-4; D is possibly TRBD1 (7 bases). V was pared by 5 bases and J by 5 bases, with 22 bases between. The length of the CDR3 is 17 residues. CDR3 in amino acids: CASSLTRGAVGNNEQFF. The CDR3 bases are TGTGCCAGCAGTCTGACCAGGGGGGCGGTGGGTAACAATGAGCAGTTCTTC.

This clonotype was recorded many times. V gene TRBV15 combines with J gene TRBJ2-7; D is unresolved. The CDR3 has 15 residues. V lost 2 bases, J lost 3 bases, and 14 bases lay in between. CDR1 and CDR2 from the germline V gene are LNHNV and YYDKDF (reference sequence). The DNA of the CDR3 is TGTGCCACCAGCAGAAATTTGCAGACGGACTACGAGCAGTACTTC. This encodes CATSRNLQTDYEQYF.

At least ten counts were recorded for this clonotype. The chain couples TRBV10-3 to TRBJ2-7, with 16 nucleotides matching TRBD2. V trimming: 11 bases; J trimming: 1 base; junction bases outside the gene matches: 14. Germline V lookup: CDR1 ENHRY, CDR2 SYGVKD. This CDR3 comprises 18 residues. DNA for the CDR3: TGTGCCGCGAGCGGGACTAGCGGGAGGGCCTCTCTGTCCTACGAGCAGTACTTC. It codes for CAASGTSGRASLSYEQYF.

This clonotype has at least ten counts. The chain has TRBV20-1 and TRBJ2-3; 9 positions match TRBD2. The CDR3 loop spans 18 amino acids. The germline V gene encodes CDR1 DFQATT and CDR2 SNEGSKA (reference sequence). Germline trimming cut 5 bases from V and 0 bases from J; bases unmatched to any gene: 15. Here the CDR3 DNA reads TGCAGTGCTGCAAACGTAGCGGGGGTGCTATTTAGCACAGATACGCAGTATTTT. Amino acids: CSAANVAGVLFSTDTQYF.

The table lists this clonotype with many counts. The chain employs TRBV7-6 and TRBJ2-3; no reliable D call. Trimming took off 4 bases at V and 0 bases at J, with 8 bases between the two ends. The CDR3 spans 14 residues. The V gene's germline CDR1 is SGHVS and CDR2 FNYEAQ. In DNA form, the CDR3 reads TGTGCCAGCAGCTCGGATTGGAGCACAGATACGCAGTATTTT. Protein: CASSSDWSTDTQYF.

The sample holds many counts of this clonotype. The chain has TRBV12-3 or TRBV12-4 and TRBJ2-5; D ambiguous. The V end was cut by 4 bases, the J end by 0 bases, with 3 bases between. The CDR3 has 12 amino acids. For the CDR3, the DNA is TGTGCCAGCAGTTCGTACCAAGAGACCCAGTACTTC. Protein product: CASSSYQETQYF.

There are many counts of this clonotype. The chain is built from TRBV20-1 and TRBJ2-7, with D perhaps being TRBD1 or TRBD2 (5 bases each). CDR1 and CDR2 (germline): DFQATT, SNEGSKA (reference sequence). Trimming cost V 5 bases and J 7 bases, with 15 bases left between them. The CDR3 spans 12 residues. The CDR3 coding sequence is TGCAGTGCTGGTTATACTAGGGGTGAGCAGTACTTC. This codes for CSAGYTRGEQYF.

This clonotype showed up many times. An end of the junction differs from the germline gene, which may be a read error. The gene calls are TRBV5-5 and TRBJ2-7; a possible D gene is TRBD2 (5 bases). The CDR3 spans 16 residues. Germline CDR1 is SGHKS and CDR2 is YYEKEE (reference sequence). In nucleotides, the CDR3 is TGTGCCAGCAGGCTAAAGGAGGCCGGACCCTCCCACGAGCAGTACTTC. The encoded protein is CASRLKEAGPSHEQYF.

This clonotype appeared many times. The rearrangement uses TRBV5-5 and TRBJ2-5; 8 bases are shared with TRBD1. There are 15 residues in the CDR3. The V and J ends lost 4 bases and 5 bases, in that order; junction bases with no gene match: 10. Germline values: CDR1 SGHKS, CDR2 YYEKEE (reference sequence). CDR3 in DNA: TGTGCCAGCAGCAATTACCAGGGGGCGGTGGAGACCCAGTACTTC. Its translation is CASSNYQGAVETQYF.

This clonotype was picked up many times. The rearrangement joins TRBV5-6 to TRBJ2-4; D could derive from TRBD1 or TRBD2 (7 bases each). Germline V CDR1 and CDR2: SGHDT, YYEEEE. V was cut by 4 bases and J by 8 bases, with 16 bases left in between. The CDR3 has 14 amino acids. DNA of the CDR3: TGTGCCAGCAGCGGAGGGGGCGCGGGGGACATTCAGTACTTC. This translates into CASSGGGAGDIQYF.

This clonotype was found many times. The rearrangement links TRBV28 to TRBJ1-1, with 8 bases identical to TRBD1. Germline V gene lookup returns CDR1 MDHEN and CDR2 SYDVKM. This CDR3 region has 14 residues. V lost 8 bases to trimming and J lost 4 bases; unmatched junction nucleotides: 9. The CDR3 spells CASYTGGGSTEAFF. DNA for the CDR3: TGTGCCAGCTACACAGGGGGAGGTAGCACTGAAGCTTTCTTT.

This clonotype appeared many times. The V call is TRBV15, the J call TRBJ2-3; the D is unclear. Germline lookup yields CDR1 LNHNV and CDR2 YYDKDF (reference sequence). V lost 2 bases, J lost 1 base, and 13 bases lay in between. The CDR3 is 16 residues long. CDR3 loop: CATSRYGLTGTDTQYF. The CDR3 coding sequence is TGTGCCACCAGCAGATACGGGCTAACAGGCACAGATACGCAGTATTTT.

In this sample, this clonotype turned up many times. V gene TRBV5-5 combines with J gene TRBJ2-5; TRBD1 matches at 9 bases. The CDR3 consists of 13 residues. CDR1 SGHKS and CDR2 YYEKEE come from the germline V gene (reference sequence). With V trimmed by 4 bases and J by 3 bases, 1 base remained unmatched. The CDR3 loop is CASSRQGEETQYF. CDR3 in DNA: TGTGCCAGCAGCCGACAGGGGGAAGAGACCCAGTACTTC.

This clonotype was seen at least ten times. The V gene is TRBV25-1, the J gene TRBJ2-5; 9 nucleotides align to TRBD1. V shed 5 bases, J shed 5 bases, and the junction held 9 bases outside the gene matches. CDR1 and CDR2 from the germline V gene are MGHDK and SYGVNS. The CDR3 consists of 15 residues. CDR3 amino acids: CASSPGTGSGETQYF. The CDR3 DNA reads as TGTGCCAGCAGTCCCGGGACAGGGTCTGGGGAGACCCAGTACTTC.

This clonotype was seen many times. This chain uses TRBV29-1 with TRBJ2-1; weak D call: TRBD1 (6 bases). The CDR3 consists of 12 residues. Trimming cost V 5 bases and J 8 bases, with 13 bases left between them. Germline CDR1 is SQVTM and CDR2 is ANQGSEA. In nucleotides, the CDR3 is TGCAGCGTTTGGGACATGGGGGATGAGCAGTTCTTC. It is translated as CSVWDMGDEQFF.

There are many counts of this clonotype. The chain has TRBV20-1 and TRBJ1-3; D gene unclear. This CDR3 is 15 amino acids long. Germline assignment: CDR1 DFQATT and CDR2 SNEGSKA (reference sequence). The V end was cut by 1 base, the J end by 0 bases, with 10 bases between. The CDR3 DNA reads TGCAGTGCTAGAGTTGGGCCACGCTCTGGAAACACCATATATTTT. Protein: CSARVGPRSGNTIYF.

For this clonotype: Because it lacks the conserved phenylalanine or tryptophan at the end, this CDR3 is likely a read error. The rearrangement joins TRBV3-1 to TRBJ2-4; the D gene is possibly TRBD1 (5 bases). CDR1 is LGHDT, CDR2 YNNKEL, per germline (reference sequence). The CDR3 totals 16 residues. Trimming pared 0 bases from V and 8 bases from J, leaving 17 bases between. CDR3: CASSQEKGLGRDIQYN. CDR3 nucleotides: TGTGCCAGCAGCCAAGAAAAGGGGCTCGGGCGAGACATTCAGTACAAC.

This clonotype was recorded many times. The CDR3 loop reads CASSRNNANEQFF. CDR3 nucleotides: TGTGCCAGCAGTAGGAACAACGCGAATGAGCAGTTCTTC. The V gene is TRBV6-5, the J gene TRBJ2-1, with unresolved D. Germline loops: CDR1 MNHEY, CDR2 SVGAGI. The V end lost 5 bases, the J end lost 7 bases, and 12 bases lay between the germline ends. The CDR3 runs to 13 residues.

This clonotype was seen at least ten times. The rearrangement joins TRBV5-1 to TRBJ2-1; 11 positions agree with TRBD2. The germline V gene encodes CDR1 SGHRS and CDR2 YFSETQ. Germline trimming cut 2 bases from V and 7 bases from J; bases unmatched to any gene: 5. The CDR3 contains 15 residues. The CDR3 DNA sequence: TGCGCCAGCAGCTTTAGCGGGAGGGCCCCGAATGAGCAGTTCTTC. Residues: CASSFSGRAPNEQFF.

This clonotype was found many times. The genes are TRBV12-3 or TRBV12-4 and TRBJ2-1, with D perhaps matching TRBD1 (6 bases). Trimming shortened V by 3 bases and J by 6 bases, and 12 bases separated the two germline ends. This CDR3 has 14 residues. CDR3 nucleotide sequence: TGTGCCAGCAGTTTCGGGACAACTATCAATGAGCAGTTCTTC. Protein: CASSFGTTINEQFF.

This clonotype was recorded many times. The chain has TRBV7-3 and TRBJ2-7; 7 bases align to TRBD1. CDR3 size: 14 residues. V dropped 2 bases and J dropped 2; count of bases not matched to a gene: 3. The V gene's germline CDR1 is SGHTA and CDR2 FQGTGA. CDR3 coding DNA: TGTGCCAGCAGCTTAGGTGGACAGGCCTACGAGCAGTACTTC. This gives the protein CASSLGGQAYEQYF.

This clonotype was counted ten times or more. The chain uses TRBV27 and TRBJ1-1; TRBD1 matches 7 bases. The V segment lost 6 bases and the J segment 4 bases; nucleotides outside the gene matches: 11. Germline V gene data show CDR1 as MNHEY and CDR2 as SMNVEV (reference sequence). The CDR3 is made up of 15 amino acids. The CDR3 DNA sequence: TGTGCCAGCAGCGGACAGGAACAGCCAAGCACTGAAGCTTTCTTT. Translation gives CASSGQEQPSTEAFF.

This clonotype has a count of ten or more. The gene calls are TRBV5-1 and TRBJ2-1; no clear D gene. This CDR3 has 12 amino acids. The germline gives CDR1 SGHRS, CDR2 YFSETQ. V was clipped by 5 bases and J by 7 bases, with 10 bases between them. The DNA for the CDR3 is TGCGCCAGCAGTGTGACCATTAATGAGCAGTTCTTC. This codes for CASSVTINEQFF.

This clonotype was seen many times. The chain recombines TRBV5-1 with TRBJ2-2, with 7 bases matching TRBD1. V lost 5 bases, J lost 3 bases, and 7 bases stayed unmatched. Germline CDR1 reads SGHRS; CDR2 reads YFSETQ. This CDR3 spans 15 amino acids. This chain's CDR3 is CASSPGTADTGELFF. CDR3 coding DNA: TGCGCCAGCAGTCCCGGGACAGCAGACACCGGGGAGCTGTTTTTT.

This clonotype was recorded at least ten times. The J gene is TRBJ1-4, the V gene TRBV12-3 or TRBV12-4; D remains unclear. The CDR3 sequence is 15 residues long. Trimming pared 3 bases from V and 4 bases from J, leaving 12 bases between. The CDR3 reads CASSLSDGLNEKLFF. The CDR3 DNA reads TGTGCCAGCAGTTTGTCGGACGGGCTTAATGAAAAACTGTTTTTT.

As regards this clonotype: It may be a read error: a sequence one base away is much more abundant. CDR3 amino acids: CASSRAGGGLRQPKHF. CDR3 coding DNA: TGTGCCAGCAGCCGGGCCGGCGGGGGGCTAAGACAGCCCAAGCATTTT. This rearrangement joins TRBV7-2 to TRBJ1-5, with D tentatively TRBD1 (6 bases). The CDR3 is made up of 16 amino acids. Germline CDR1 reads SGHTA; CDR2 reads FQGNSA.

This clonotype was found many times. The chain joins TRBV3-1 to TRBJ1-3, with D unclear. Trimming left V 7 bases short and J 2 bases short, with 12 bases between. The CDR3 has 14 residues. The germline CDR1 and CDR2 sequences are LGHDT and YNNKEL (reference sequence). The CDR3 DNA is TGTGCCAGCACCTATACAGCTACTGGAAACACCATATATTTT. Protein product: CASTYTATGNTIYF.